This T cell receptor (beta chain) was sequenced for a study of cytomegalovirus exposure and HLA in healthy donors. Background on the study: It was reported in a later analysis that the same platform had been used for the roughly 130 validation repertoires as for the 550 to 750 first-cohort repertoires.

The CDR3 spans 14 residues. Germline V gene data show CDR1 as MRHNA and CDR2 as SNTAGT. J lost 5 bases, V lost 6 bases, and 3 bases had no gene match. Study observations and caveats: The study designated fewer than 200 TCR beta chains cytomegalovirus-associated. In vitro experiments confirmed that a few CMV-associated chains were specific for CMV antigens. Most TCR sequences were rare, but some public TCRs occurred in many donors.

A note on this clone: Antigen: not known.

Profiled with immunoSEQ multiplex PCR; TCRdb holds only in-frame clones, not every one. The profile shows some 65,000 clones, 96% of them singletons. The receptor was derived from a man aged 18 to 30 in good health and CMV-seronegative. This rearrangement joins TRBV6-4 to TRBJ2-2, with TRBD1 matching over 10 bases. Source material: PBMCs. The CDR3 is CASRRTGGTGELFF. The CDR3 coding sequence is TGTGCCAGCAGACGGACAGGGGGAACCGGGGAGCTGTTTTTT.